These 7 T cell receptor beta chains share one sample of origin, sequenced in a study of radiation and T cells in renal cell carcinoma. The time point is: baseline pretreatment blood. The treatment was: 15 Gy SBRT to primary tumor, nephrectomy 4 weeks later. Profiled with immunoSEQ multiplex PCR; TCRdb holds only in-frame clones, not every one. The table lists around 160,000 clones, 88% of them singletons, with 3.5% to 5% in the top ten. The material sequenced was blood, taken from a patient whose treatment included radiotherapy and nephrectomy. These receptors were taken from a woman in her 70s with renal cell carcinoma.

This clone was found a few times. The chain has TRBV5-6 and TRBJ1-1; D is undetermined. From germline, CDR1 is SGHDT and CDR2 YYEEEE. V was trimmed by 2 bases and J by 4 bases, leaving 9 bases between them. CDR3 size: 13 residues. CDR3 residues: CASSFRPGTEAFF. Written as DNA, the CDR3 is TGTGCCAGCAGCTTCCGACCAGGCACTGAAGCTTTCTTT.

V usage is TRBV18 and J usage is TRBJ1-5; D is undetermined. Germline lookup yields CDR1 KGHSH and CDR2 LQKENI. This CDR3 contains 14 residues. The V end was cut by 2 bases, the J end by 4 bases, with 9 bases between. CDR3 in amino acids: CASSPYGSNQPQHF. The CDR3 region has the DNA TGTGCCAGCTCACCATACGGCAGTAATCAGCCCCAGCATTTT.

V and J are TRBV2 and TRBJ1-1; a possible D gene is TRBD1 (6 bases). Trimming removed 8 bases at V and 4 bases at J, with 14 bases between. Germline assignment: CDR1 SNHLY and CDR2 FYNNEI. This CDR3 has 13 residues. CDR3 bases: TGTGCCAGCCTAATGGTGGGGGCCACTGAAGCTTTCTTT. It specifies CASLMVGATEAFF.

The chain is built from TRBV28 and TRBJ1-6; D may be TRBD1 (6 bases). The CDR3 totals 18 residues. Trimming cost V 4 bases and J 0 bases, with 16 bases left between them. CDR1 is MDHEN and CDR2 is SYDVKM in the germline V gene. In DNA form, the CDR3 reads TGTGCCAGCAGTTCAGGACAGTTACTAAGCTCCTATAATTCACCCCTCCACTTT. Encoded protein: CASSSGQLLSSYNSPLHF.

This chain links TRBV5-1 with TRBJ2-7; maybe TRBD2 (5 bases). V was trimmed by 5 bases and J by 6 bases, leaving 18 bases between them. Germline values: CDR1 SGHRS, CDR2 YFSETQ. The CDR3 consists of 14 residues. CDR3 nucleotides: TGCGCCAGCAGTCTGACGGGGTCCCTCCTCGAGCAGTACTTC. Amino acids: CASSLTGSLLEQYF.

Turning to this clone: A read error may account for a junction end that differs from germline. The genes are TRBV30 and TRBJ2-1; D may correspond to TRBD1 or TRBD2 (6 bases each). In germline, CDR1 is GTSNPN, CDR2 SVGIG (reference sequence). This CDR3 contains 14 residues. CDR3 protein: CAGRTDSSYNEQFF. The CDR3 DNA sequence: TGTGCCGGGAGGACGGACAGCTCCTACAATGAGCAGTTCTTC.

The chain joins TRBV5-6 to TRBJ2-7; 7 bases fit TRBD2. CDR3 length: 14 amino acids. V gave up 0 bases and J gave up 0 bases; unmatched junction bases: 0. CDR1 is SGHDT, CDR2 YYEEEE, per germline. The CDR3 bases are TGTGCCAGCAGCTTGGGACTAGCCTCCTACGAGCAGTACTTC. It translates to CASSLGLASYEQYF.